The rows below give T cell receptor beta chains drawn from one sample of a study of identical twins. TCRdb processed the 5' RACE reads anew with MiXCR; each CDR3 protein has one entry. The table shows around 1.7 million distinct CDR3 sequences, with about 31% occurring only once. Material: cord blood. Receptor source: a newborn girl in good health. Each CDR3 is given with its conserved first and last residue. D genes are given only for firm matches. For some rows the clone size is stated as once, few or many, or as a class when expanded; others skip it.

v_call,j_call,clone_size,d_call,cdr3_aa,cdr3_nt
TRBV4-2,TRBJ2-1,many,NA,CASSQDWRAYNEQFF,TGTGCCAGCAGCCAAGATTGGCGGGCCTACAATGAGCAGTTCTTC
TRBV10-3,TRBJ1-1,NA,NA,CAISDRALNTEAFF,TGTGCCATCAGTGACAGGGCTTTGAACACTGAAGCTTTCTTT
TRBV7-9,TRBJ2-1,many,NA,CASSLDLATYNEQFF,TGTGCCAGCAGCTTAGACCTCGCCACCTACAATGAGCAGTTCTTC
TRBV3-1,TRBJ2-2,NA,TRBD1,CASSRGQDKNTGELFF,TGTGCCAGCAGCCGTGGACAGGACAAGAACACCGGGGAGCTGTTTTTT
TRBV3-1,TRBJ2-3,NA,NA,CASSQRTYRDTQYF,TGTGCCAGCAGCCAGAGGACGTACCGGGATACGCAGTATTTT
TRBV10-3,TRBJ1-1,NA,NA,CATRAGNTEAFF,TGTGCCACGAGGGCAGGGAACACTGAAGCTTTCTTT
TRBV11-2,TRBJ2-7,NA,NA,CASSWSPYNEQYF,TGTGCCAGCAGCTGGAGTCCCTACAATGAGCAGTACTTC
TRBV6-6,TRBJ2-1,once,TRBD2,CASSRTSGGLAYNEQFF,TGTGCCAGCAGCCGGACTAGCGGGGGGCTCGCTTACAATGAGCAGTTCTTC
TRBV18,TRBJ1-1,NA,NA,CASSPADLMNTEAFF,TGTGCCAGCTCACCGGCAGACCTCATGAACACTGAAGCTTTCTTT
TRBV29-1,TRBJ1-4,NA,NA,CSVKTGGFGEKLFF,TGCAGCGTTAAGACGGGGGGGTTTGGTGAAAAACTGTTTTTT
TRBV18,TRBJ1-5,NA,NA,CASSPPGWGNQPQHF,TGTGCCAGCTCACCACCTGGATGGGGCAATCAGCCCCAGCATTTT
TRBV4-1,TRBJ2-3,NA,TRBD2,CASSQMGTRMPTDTQYF,TGCGCCAGCAGCCAAATGGGGACTAGGATGCCCACAGATACGCAGTATTTT
TRBV12-3/TRBV12-4,TRBJ1-2,NA,NA,CASSLALYQGGYTF,TGTGCCAGCAGTTTAGCGCTGTATCAGGGAGGCTACACCTTC
TRBV27,TRBJ2-1,few,TRBD2,CASSFGGASYEQFF,TGTGCCAGCAGTTTCGGGGGGGCCTCATATGAGCAGTTCTTC
TRBV7-9,TRBJ2-7,many,NA,CASSPGGEQYF,TGTGCCAGCAGCCCCGGAGGCGAGCAGTACTTC